Below, 19 T cell receptor beta chains from the same sample are listed, as sequenced in a study of human T cells and chemical hapten exposure. TCRdb re-called the RACE reads with MiXCR, one entry per CDR3 protein. This table holds approximately 95,000 distinct CDR3 sequences, about an eighth found once. This sample's time point: patch test 2, 6 weeks after DPC sensitization. Treatment indicated: therapeutic diphenylcyclopropenone sensitization with weekly scalp DPC. Sequences were derived from whole blood, sampled in connection with sensitization to the hapten diphenylcyclopropenone (DPC). These receptors were obtained from a woman between 35 and 50 years old with alopecia areata. Some clones in this sample may be carry-over from other donors' samples.

The chain combines TRBV12-3 or TRBV12-4 with TRBJ2-3; D might be TRBD1 (6 bases). The CDR3 sequence is 16 residues long. Trimming shortened V by 3 bases and J by 4 bases, and 17 bases separated the two germline ends. CDR3 bases: TGTGCCAGCAGTTTTGGGGACACGGAGGTCGCAGATACGCAGTATTTT. Protein: CASSFGDTEVADTQYF.

This clonotype was detected ten times or more. The chain recombines TRBV15 with TRBJ2-7; weak D call: TRBD1 (5 bases). The CDR3 is 12 residues long. Germline CDR1 is LNHNV and CDR2 is YYDKDF (reference sequence). Trimming stripped 4 bases from V and 4 bases from J, with 8 bases between. The CDR3 loop is CATSTPGYEQYF. The CDR3 bases are TGTGCCACCAGCACACCAGGGTACGAGCAGTACTTC.

The chain combines TRBV9 with TRBJ2-7; D not resolved. This CDR3 comprises 14 residues. Trimming took off 0 bases at V and 0 bases at J, with 7 bases between the two ends. From germline, CDR1 is SGDLS and CDR2 YYNGEE. The CDR3 region is CASSVDGLSYEQYF. The CDR3 nucleotides read TGTGCCAGCAGCGTAGACGGGCTCTCCTACGAGCAGTACTTC.

This clonotype was detected ten times or more. This rearrangement joins TRBV3-1 to TRBJ1-5; D call uncertain. The CDR3 runs 14 residues. Deletions cut 2 bases from V and 2 bases from J, with 7 bases between. CDR1 and CDR2 (germline): LGHDT, YNNKEL (reference sequence). The CDR3 loop is CASSQRLGNQPQHF. DNA for the CDR3: TGTGCCAGCAGCCAAAGGCTTGGCAATCAGCCCCAGCATTTT.

This clonotype was picked up a small number of times. J is TRBJ2-3 and V is TRBV20-1, with TRBD2 identical over 9 bases. V lost 3 bases to trimming and J lost 8 bases; unmatched junction nucleotides: 6. Germline V gene lookup returns CDR1 DFQATT and CDR2 SNEGSKA (reference sequence). The CDR3 contains 13 residues. This CDR3 is CSASRAGGLTQYF. For the CDR3, the DNA is TGCAGTGCTAGCCGTGCGGGGGGGCTTACGCAGTATTTT.

V and J are TRBV7-9 and TRBJ2-7; D not certain. V lost 0 bases, J lost 1 base, and 7 bases lay in between. This CDR3 contains 14 residues. The germline V gene encodes CDR1 SEHNR and CDR2 FQNEAQ (reference sequence). The CDR3 region has the DNA TGTGCCAGCAGCTTAGCTACCAAGTCCTACGAGCAGTACTTC. It specifies CASSLATKSYEQYF.

This clonotype was found a few times. This chain uses TRBV7-2 with TRBJ2-2; TRBD2 matches at 13 bases. The germline V gene has CDR1 SGHTA and CDR2 FQGNSA. The length of the CDR3 is 19 residues. The trim removed 5 bases at V and 9 bases at J, leaving 18 bases unmatched. The chain's CDR3 is CASSLSTGTSGTVGRELFF. DNA for the CDR3: TGTGCCAGCAGCCTTAGTACTGGGACTAGCGGGACAGTTGGCCGGGAGCTGTTTTTT.

The chain joins TRBV5-4 to TRBJ2-2; no clear D. Germline V CDR1 and CDR2: SGHNT, YYREEE (reference sequence). Trimming took 3 bases from V and 6 from J, leaving 9 bases between them. CDR3 size: 13 residues. The CDR3 nucleotides are TGTGCCAGCAGCTCGATCGGGCCCGGGGAGCTGTTTTTT. Translation gives CASSSIGPGELFF. Combining the CDR3 with reference TRBV5-4 and TRBJ2-2 gives the whole variable domain ETGVTQSPTHLIKTRGQQVTLRCSSQSGHNTVSWYQQALGQGPQFIFQYYREEENGRGNFPPRFSGLQFPNYSSELNVNALELDDSALYLCASSSIGPGELFFGEGSRLTVL.

In its sample, this clonotype was seen many times. The genes are TRBV6-2 or TRBV6-3 and TRBJ2-7, with TRBD1 matching 11 bases. This CDR3 region has 14 residues. V trimming: 6 bases; J trimming: 6 bases; junction bases outside the gene matches: 7. Germline lookup yields CDR1 MNHEY and CDR2 SVGEGT. CDR3 in DNA: TGTGCCAGCAGAGCCGGACAGGGGGCTTTCGAGCAGTACTTC. It is translated as CASRAGQGAFEQYF.

The sample holds a few counts of this clonotype. The V and J genes are TRBV27 and TRBJ2-3, with D perhaps matching TRBD2 (6 bases). Per germline, CDR1 MNHEY and CDR2 SMNVEV (reference sequence). V lost 5 bases, J lost 2 bases, and 14 bases lay in between. The CDR3 is 15 amino acids. The CDR3 here is CASSLREPFTDTQYF. The CDR3 bases are TGTGCCAGCAGTCTCCGGGAGCCATTCACAGATACGCAGTATTTT.

The sample holds a few counts of this clonotype. The V gene is TRBV2, the J gene TRBJ1-5; perhaps TRBD1 as D (6 bases). The CDR3 totals 14 residues. Between the trimmed V and J ends, which lost 1 base and 4 bases, there was a span of 8 bases. CDR1 and CDR2 (germline): SNHLY, FYNNEI. CDR3 residues: CASSEEGGNQPQHF. The CDR3 DNA is TGTGCCAGCAGTGAAGAAGGGGGGAATCAGCCCCAGCATTTT.

This clonotype was observed at least ten times. J is TRBJ1-6 and V is TRBV19; no reliable D call. V shed 4 bases and J shed 12 bases, with 10 bases lying between them. This CDR3 comprises 12 residues. Germline V CDR1 and CDR2: LNHDA, SQIVND (reference sequence). CDR3 DNA sequence: TGTGCCAGTAGTACCGACCAGAAACCCCTCCACTTT. Its protein is CASSTDQKPLHF.

This clonotype occurred many times. This chain connects TRBV4-3 to TRBJ1-6; D unclear. CDR1 is LGHNA and CDR2 is YSLEER in the germline V gene. The CDR3 sequence is 14 residues long. The ends were cut back, 0 bases at V and 8 bases at J, with 8 bases in the middle. The CDR3 DNA reads as TGCGCCAGCAGCCAAGATTTTGCGGATTCACCCCTCCACTTT. Amino acid sequence: CASSQDFADSPLHF.

This clonotype has only a few counts. This chain connects TRBV6-4 to TRBJ1-1; possible D gene TRBD1, 5 bases. The germline CDR1 and CDR2 sequences are MRHNA and SNTAGT. The ends were cut back, 3 bases at V and 1 base at J, with 18 bases in the middle. The length of the CDR3 is 17 residues. The CDR3 reads CASSEGTPGGGNTEAFF. The CDR3 nucleotides read TGTGCCAGCAGTGAAGGGACCCCCGGCGGGGGGAACACTGAAGCTTTCTTT.

This clonotype was seen at least ten times. V gene TRBV12-3 or TRBV12-4 combines with J gene TRBJ2-1; 12 bases match TRBD2. This CDR3 is 15 amino acids long. V trimming: 5 bases; J trimming: 8 bases; junction bases outside the gene matches: 7. This CDR3 is CASSSALAGGYEQFF. The CDR3 DNA is TGTGCCAGCAGTAGCGCTCTAGCGGGAGGGTATGAGCAGTTCTTC.

This clonotype was counted a few times. The rearrangement uses TRBV30 and TRBJ1-5; 7 nucleotides match TRBD1. Losses at the gene ends were 4 bases for V and 4 bases for J; bases not matched to a gene: 7. CDR3 length: 14 residues. CDR1 is GTSNPN, CDR2 SVGIG, per germline (reference sequence). CDR3 sequence (DNA): TGTGCCTGGACCGGGACAGACGGAAATCAGCCCCAGCATTTT. Translating gives CAWTGTDGNQPQHF.

There are a few counts of this clonotype. The CDR3 DNA sequence: TGTGCCAGCAGTTCCCACAGGGCCTCTGAAGCTTTCTTT. It codes for CASSSHRASEAFF. The V and J genes are TRBV12-3 or TRBV12-4 and TRBJ1-1, with a weak D call TRBD1 (6 bases). The CDR3 spans 13 residues. The ends were cut back, 4 bases at V and 6 bases at J, with 12 bases in the middle.

This clonotype was detected a few times. The chain is built from TRBV7-2 and TRBJ2-1, with TRBD1 matching 8 bases. There are 13 residues in the CDR3. The ends lost 1 base at V and 15 bases at J; junction bases unmatched: 8. The germline CDR1 and CDR2 sequences are SGHTA and FQGNSA. CDR3 sequence (DNA): TGTGCCAGCAGCTTAGACTACAGGGGGGAGTGGTTCTTC. Translation: CASSLDYRGEWFF.

This clonotype occurred a few times. V is TRBV24-1 and J is TRBJ2-1; TRBD2 aligns across 12 bases. The CDR3 runs 16 residues. The ends lost 2 bases at V and 8 bases at J; junction bases unmatched: 6. Germline CDR1 reads KGHDR; CDR2 reads SFDVKD. The chain's CDR3 is CATSDSTSGRLDEQFF. The CDR3 DNA reads as TGTGCCACCAGTGATTCTACTAGCGGGAGGTTAGATGAGCAGTTCTTC.